This T cell receptor beta chain was found in a study of cytomegalovirus exposure and HLA in healthy donors. General study findings and limits: In an earlier analysis, productive rearrangement rates for most beta V segments clustered near 87% or 30%. The study had only CMV serostatus as immune exposure information. An Asian-associated ancestry cluster reportedly showed fewer N-insertions than the approximately 670-donor mean in a later analysis.

This CDR3 is built from 14 residues. Germline V lookup: CDR1 ENHRY, CDR2 SYGVKD. Trimming cost V 6 bases and J 5 bases; bases outside gene matches: 7. Researchers ran the PCR with 60 Vbeta and 13 Jbeta primers. Repertoires were generated with immunoSEQ multiplex PCR, while TCRdb's copy carries only in-frame clones and drops some. This sample has approximately 110,000 clones, with roughly 13% found just once. This clone was picked up a small number of times. Its specificity is unknown. The sequencing sample was made of PBMCs. The chain links TRBV10-3 to TRBJ2-1, with 7 nucleotides matching TRBD2. The receptor's source is a man in his forties or fifties in good health and CMV-seropositive. DNA for the CDR3: TGTGCCATCAGGGCGGGAGTCGACCACAATGAGCAGTTCTTC. Its translation: CAIRAGVDHNEQFF.